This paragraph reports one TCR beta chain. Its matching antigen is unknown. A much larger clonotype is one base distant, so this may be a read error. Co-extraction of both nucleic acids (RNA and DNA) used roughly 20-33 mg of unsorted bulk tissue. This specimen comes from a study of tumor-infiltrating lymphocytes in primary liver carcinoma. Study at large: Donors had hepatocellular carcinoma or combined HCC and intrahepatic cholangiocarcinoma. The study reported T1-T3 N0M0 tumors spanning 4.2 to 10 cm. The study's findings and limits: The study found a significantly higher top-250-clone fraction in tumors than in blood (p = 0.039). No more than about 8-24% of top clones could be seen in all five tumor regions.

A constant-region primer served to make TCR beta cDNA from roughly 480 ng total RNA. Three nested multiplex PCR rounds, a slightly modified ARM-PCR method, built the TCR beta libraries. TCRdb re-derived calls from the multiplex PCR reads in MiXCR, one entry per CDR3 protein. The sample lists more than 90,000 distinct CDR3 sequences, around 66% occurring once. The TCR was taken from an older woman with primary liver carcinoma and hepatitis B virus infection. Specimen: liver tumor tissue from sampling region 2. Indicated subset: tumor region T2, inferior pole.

The CDR3 DNA reads as TGTGCCAGCAGTTCCGGGACAGGGGGCAACATCATATATTTT. Translation: CASSSGTGGNIIYF. The chain combines TRBV6-1 with TRBJ1-3; TRBD1 agrees at 12 bases. The CDR3 runs to 14 residues. From germline, CDR1 is MNHNS and CDR2 SASEGT.